This TCR beta chain was sequenced for a study of T-cell reconstitution after alpha-beta-depleted transplantation in children. During its preparation, the TCRbeta library received unique molecular identifiers. TCRdb itself ran the PCR reads through MiXCR, one entry per CDR3 protein. The table shows 120,000 or so distinct CDR3 sequences, with under 30% occurring only once. V lost 5 bases and J 4 bases, leaving 15 bases between the germline ends. The CDR3 sequence is 14 residues long. This clonotype has only a few counts. The V and J genes are TRBV12-3 or TRBV12-4 and TRBJ2-7; possible D gene TRBD1, 6 bases. Sequenced material: PBMCs, mostly from graft donor cells, taken 180 days after TCRalphabeta/CD19-depleted stem cell transplant. This TCR was recovered from a male patient aged 2-15 years who had a stem cell transplant for chronic granulomatous disease, so the T cells may come from the graft donor. This chain's CDR3 is CASSKDSGFYEQYF. The CDR3 nucleotides read TGTGCCAGCAGTAAGGACAGTGGTTTTTACGAGCAGTACTTC.